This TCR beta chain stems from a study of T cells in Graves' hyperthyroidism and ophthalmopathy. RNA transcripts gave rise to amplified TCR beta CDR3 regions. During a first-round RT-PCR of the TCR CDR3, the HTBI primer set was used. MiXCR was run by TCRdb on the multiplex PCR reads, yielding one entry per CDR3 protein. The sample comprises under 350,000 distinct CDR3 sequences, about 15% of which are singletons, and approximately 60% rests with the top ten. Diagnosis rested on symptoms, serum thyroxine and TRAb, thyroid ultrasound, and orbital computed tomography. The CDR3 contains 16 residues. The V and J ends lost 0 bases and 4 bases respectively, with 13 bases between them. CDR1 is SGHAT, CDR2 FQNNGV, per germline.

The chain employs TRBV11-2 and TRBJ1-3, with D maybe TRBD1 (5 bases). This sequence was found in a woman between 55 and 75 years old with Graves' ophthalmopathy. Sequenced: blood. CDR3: CASSLDRAGTGNTIYF. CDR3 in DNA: TGTGCCAGCAGCTTAGATCGGGCCGGGACCGGAAACACCATATATTTT. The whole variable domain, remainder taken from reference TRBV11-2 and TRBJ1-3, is EAGVAQSPRYKIIEKRQSVAFWCNPISGHATLYWYQQILGQGPKLLIQFQNNGVVDDSQLPKDRFSAERLKGVDSTLKIQPAKLEDSAVYLCASSLDRAGTGNTIYFGEGSWLTVV.